A single TCR beta chain is shown here with its context. The target antigen is unknown. The CDR3 loop spans 12 amino acids. These data originate in a study of brain T cells in children with intractable seizures. Broader study findings: Pre-surgery blood may have been undersampled, hiding some clones.

Only cases whose brain tissue showed the highest T cell transcript signatures were sequenced. At least one anti-epileptic drug was given before surgery. Sequencing used immunoSEQ multiplex PCR; TCRdb keeps in-frame clones, though not all of them. The data hold 55,000 to 80,000 clones, with approximately 95% observed a single time. Sequencing used peripheral blood, obtained at surgery. The origin of this receptor is a boy under two years old with focal cortical dysplasia and intractable seizures. This chain uses TRBV21-1 with TRBJ1-4; the table's D call, TRBD1, has no DNA check behind it. TRBV21-1 is tagged as a pseudogene. CDR3: CARAGGHEKLFF. DNA of the CDR3: TGTGCCAGGGCAGGGGGACATGAAAAACTGTTTTTT.